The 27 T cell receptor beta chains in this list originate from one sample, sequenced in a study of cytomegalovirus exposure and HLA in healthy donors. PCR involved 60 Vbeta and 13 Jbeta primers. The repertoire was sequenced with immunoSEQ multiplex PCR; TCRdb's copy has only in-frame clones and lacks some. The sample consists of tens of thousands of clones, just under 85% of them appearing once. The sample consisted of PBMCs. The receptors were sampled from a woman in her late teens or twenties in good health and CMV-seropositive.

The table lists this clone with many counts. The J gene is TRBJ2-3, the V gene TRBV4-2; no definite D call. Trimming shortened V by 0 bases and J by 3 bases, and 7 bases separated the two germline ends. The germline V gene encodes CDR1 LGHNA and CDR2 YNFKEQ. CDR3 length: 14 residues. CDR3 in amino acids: CASSQDRLTDTQYF. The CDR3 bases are TGTGCCAGCAGCCAAGATCGACTTACAGATACGCAGTATTTT.

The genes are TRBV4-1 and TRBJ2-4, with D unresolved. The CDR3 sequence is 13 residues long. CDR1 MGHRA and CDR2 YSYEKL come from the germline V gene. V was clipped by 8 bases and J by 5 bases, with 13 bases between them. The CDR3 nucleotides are TGCGCCAGCTCCCAGACATCCGAAAACATTCAGTACTTC. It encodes CASSQTSENIQYF.

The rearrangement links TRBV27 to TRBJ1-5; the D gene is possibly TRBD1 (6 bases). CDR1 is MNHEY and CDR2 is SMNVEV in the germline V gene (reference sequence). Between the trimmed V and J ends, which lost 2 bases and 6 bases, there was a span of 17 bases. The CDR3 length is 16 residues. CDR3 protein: CASSLRGGEIAQPQHF. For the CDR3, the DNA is TGTGCCAGCAGTTTAAGGGGGGGGGAGATTGCTCAGCCCCAGCATTTT.

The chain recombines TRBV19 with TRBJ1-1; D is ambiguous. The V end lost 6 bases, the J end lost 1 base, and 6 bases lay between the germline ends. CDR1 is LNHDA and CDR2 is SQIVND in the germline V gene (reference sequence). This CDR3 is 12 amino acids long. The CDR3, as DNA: TGTGCCAGTAGGCGGGAGAACACTGAAGCTTTCTTT. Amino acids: CASRRENTEAFF.

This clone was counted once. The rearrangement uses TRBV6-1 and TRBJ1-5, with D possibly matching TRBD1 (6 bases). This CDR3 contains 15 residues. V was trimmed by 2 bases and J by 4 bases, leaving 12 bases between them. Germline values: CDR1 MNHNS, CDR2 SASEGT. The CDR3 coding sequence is TGTGCCAGCAGTGAATTAAAGGGGGGGAATCAGCCCCAGCATTTT. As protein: CASSELKGGNQPQHF.

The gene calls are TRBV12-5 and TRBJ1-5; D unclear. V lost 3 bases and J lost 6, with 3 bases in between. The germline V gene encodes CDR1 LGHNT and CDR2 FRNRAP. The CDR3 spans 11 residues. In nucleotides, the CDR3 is TGTGCTAGTGGTTTTCGTCAGCCCCAGCATTTT. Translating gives CASGFRQPQHF. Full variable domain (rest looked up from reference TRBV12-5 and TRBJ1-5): DARVTQTPRHKVTEMGQEVTMRCQPILGHNTVFWYRQTMMQGLELLAYFRNRAPLDDSGMPKDRFSAEMPDATLATLKIQPSEPRDSAVYFCASGFRQPQHFGDGTRLSIL.

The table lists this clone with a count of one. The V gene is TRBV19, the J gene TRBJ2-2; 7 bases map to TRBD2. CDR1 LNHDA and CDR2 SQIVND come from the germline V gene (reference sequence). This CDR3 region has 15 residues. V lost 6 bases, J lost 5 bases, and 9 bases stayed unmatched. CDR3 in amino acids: CASSPATGGTGELFF. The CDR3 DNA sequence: TGTGCCAGTAGCCCAGCAACCGGGGGGACCGGGGAGCTGTTTTTT.

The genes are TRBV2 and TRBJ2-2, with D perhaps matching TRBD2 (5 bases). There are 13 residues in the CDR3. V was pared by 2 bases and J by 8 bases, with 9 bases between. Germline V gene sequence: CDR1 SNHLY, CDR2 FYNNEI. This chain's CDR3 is CASSEQRTGELFF. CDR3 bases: TGTGCCAGCAGTGAACAAAGGACTGGGGAGCTGTTTTTT.

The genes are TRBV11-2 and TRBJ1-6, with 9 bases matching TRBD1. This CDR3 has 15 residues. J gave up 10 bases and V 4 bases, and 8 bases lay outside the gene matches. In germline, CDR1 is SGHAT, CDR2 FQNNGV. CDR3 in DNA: TGTGCCAGCAGCTCGATACAGACAGGGGGATCACCCCTCCACTTT. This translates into CASSSIQTGGSPLHF. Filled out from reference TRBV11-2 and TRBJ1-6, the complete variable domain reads EAGVAQSPRYKIIEKRQSVAFWCNPISGHATLYWYQQILGQGPKLLIQFQNNGVVDDSQLPKDRFSAERLKGVDSTLKIQPAKLEDSAVYLCASSSIQTGGSPLHFGNGTRLTVT.

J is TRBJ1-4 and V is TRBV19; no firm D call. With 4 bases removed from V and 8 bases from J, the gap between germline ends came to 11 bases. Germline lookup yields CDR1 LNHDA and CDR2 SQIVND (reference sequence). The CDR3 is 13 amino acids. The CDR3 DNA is TGTGCCAGTAGTACCGACCGAGGGGAAAAACTGTTTTTT. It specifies CASSTDRGEKLFF. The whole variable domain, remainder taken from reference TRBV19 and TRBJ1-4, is DGGITQSPKYLFRKEGQNVTLSCEQNLNHDAMYWYRQDPGQGLRLIYYSQIVNDFQKGDIAEGYSVSREKKESFPLTVTSAQKNPTAFYLCASSTDRGEKLFFGSGTQLSVL.

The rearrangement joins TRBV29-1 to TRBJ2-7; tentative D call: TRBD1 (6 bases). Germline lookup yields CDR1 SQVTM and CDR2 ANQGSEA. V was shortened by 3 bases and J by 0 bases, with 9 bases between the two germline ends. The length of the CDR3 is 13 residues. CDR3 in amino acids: CSVESGDSYEQYF. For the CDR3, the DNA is TGCAGCGTTGAGTCAGGGGACTCCTACGAGCAGTACTTC.

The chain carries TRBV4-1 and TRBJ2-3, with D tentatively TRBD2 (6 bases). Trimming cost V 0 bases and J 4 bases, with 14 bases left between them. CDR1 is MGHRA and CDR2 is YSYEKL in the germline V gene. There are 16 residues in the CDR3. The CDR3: CASSQETGGLPDTQYF. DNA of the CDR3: TGCGCCAGCAGCCAAGAGACTGGAGGGCTCCCAGATACGCAGTATTTT.

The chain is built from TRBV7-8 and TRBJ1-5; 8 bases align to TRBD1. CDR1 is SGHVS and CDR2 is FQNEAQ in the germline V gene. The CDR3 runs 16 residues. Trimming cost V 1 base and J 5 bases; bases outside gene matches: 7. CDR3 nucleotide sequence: TGTGCCAGCAGCTTAGTTGTGACAGGGGAATATCAGCCCCAGCATTTT. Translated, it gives CASSLVVTGEYQPQHF. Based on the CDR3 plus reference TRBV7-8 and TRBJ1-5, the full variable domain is GAGVSQSPRYKVAKRGQDVALRCDPISGHVSLFWYQQALGQGPEFLTYFQNEAQLDKSGLPSDRFFAERPEGSVSTLKIQRTQQEDSAVYLCASSLVVTGEYQPQHFGDGTRLSIL.

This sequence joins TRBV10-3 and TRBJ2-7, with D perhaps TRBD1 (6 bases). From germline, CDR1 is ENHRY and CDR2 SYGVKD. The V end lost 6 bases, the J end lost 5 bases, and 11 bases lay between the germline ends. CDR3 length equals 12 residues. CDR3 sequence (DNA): TGTGCCATCAGCGGACAGTCTCACGAGCAGTACTTC. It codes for CAISGQSHEQYF.

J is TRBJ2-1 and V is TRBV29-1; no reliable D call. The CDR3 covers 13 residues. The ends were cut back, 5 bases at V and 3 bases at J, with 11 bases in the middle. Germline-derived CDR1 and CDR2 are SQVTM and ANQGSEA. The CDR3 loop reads CSVYLGSYNEQFF. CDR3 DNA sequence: TGCAGCGTTTACCTAGGAAGCTACAATGAGCAGTTCTTC.

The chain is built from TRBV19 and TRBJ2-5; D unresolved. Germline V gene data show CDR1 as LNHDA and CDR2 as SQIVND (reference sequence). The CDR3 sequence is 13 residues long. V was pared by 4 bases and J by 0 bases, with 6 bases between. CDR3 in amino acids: CASSRSYQETQYF. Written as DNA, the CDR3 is TGTGCCAGTAGTAGGAGTTACCAAGAGACCCAGTACTTC.

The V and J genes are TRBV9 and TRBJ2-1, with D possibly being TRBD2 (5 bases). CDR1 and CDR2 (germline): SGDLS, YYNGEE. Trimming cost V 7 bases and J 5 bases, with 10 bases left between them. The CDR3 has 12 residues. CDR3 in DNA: TGTGCCAGCGGGAGACTCGACAATGAGCAGTTCTTC. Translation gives CASGRLDNEQFF.

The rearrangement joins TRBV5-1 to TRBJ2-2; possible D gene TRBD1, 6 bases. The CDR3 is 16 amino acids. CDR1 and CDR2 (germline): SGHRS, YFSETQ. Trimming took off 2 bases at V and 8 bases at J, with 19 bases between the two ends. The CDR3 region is CASSFSGQSVPGELFF. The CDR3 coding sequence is TGCGCCAGCAGCTTCTCCGGACAGTCGGTACCGGGGGAGCTGTTTTTT.

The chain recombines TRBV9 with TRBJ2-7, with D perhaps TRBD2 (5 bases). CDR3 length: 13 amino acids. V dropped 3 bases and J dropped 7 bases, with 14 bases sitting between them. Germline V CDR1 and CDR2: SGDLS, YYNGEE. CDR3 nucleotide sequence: TGTGCCAGCAGCGAACGGACTTTGGGGGAGCAGTACTTC. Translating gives CASSERTLGEQYF. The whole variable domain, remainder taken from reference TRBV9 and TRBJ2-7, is DSGVTQTPKHLITATGQRVTLRCSPRSGDLSVYWYQQSLDQGLQFLIQYYNGEERAKGNILERFSAQQFPDLHSELNLSSLELGDSALYFCASSERTLGEQYFGPGTRLTVT.

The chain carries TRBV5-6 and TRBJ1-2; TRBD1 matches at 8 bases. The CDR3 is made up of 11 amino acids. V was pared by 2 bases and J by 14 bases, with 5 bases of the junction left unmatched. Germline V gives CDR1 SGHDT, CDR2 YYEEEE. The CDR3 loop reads CASSFDRGYTF. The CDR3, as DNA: TGTGCCAGCAGCTTTGACAGGGGATATACCTTC.

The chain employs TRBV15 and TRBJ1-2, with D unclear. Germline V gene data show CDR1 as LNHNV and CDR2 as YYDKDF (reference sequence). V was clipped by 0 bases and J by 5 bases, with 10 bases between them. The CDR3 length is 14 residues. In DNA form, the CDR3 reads TGTGCCACCAGCAGAGACGAGGGAACGTATGGCTACACCTTC. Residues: CATSRDEGTYGYTF. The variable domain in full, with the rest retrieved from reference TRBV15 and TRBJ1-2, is DAMVIQNPRYQVTQFGKPVTLSCSQTLNHNVMYWYQQKSSQAPKLLFHYYDKDFNNEADTPDNFQSRRPNTSFCFLDIRSPGLGDTAMYLCATSRDEGTYGYTFGSGTRLTVV.

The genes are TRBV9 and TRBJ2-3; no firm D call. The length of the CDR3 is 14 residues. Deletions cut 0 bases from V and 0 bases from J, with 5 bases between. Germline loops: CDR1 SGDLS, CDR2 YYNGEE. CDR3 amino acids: CASSVVSSTDTQYF. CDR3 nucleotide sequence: TGTGCCAGCAGCGTAGTCTCTAGCACAGATACGCAGTATTTT.

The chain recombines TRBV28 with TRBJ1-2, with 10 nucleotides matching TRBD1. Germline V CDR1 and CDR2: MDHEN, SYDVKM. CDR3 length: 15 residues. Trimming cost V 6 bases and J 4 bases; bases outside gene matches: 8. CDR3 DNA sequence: TGTGCCAGCAGCCTAGGGGACAGGGGCATCTATGGCTACACCTTC. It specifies CASSLGDRGIYGYTF.

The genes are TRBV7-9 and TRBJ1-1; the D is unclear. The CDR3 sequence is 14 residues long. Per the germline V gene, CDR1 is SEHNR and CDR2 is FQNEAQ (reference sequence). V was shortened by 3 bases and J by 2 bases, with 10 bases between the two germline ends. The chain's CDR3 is CASSFTTENTEAFF. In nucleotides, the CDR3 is TGTGCCAGCAGCTTTACCACAGAAAACACTGAAGCTTTCTTT.

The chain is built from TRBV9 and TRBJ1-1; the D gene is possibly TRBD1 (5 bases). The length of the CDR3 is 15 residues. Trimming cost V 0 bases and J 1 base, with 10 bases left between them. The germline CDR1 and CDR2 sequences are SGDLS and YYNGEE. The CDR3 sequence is CASSVVGQGNTEAFF. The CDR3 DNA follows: TGTGCCAGCAGCGTAGTGGGGCAGGGGAACACTGAAGCTTTCTTT.

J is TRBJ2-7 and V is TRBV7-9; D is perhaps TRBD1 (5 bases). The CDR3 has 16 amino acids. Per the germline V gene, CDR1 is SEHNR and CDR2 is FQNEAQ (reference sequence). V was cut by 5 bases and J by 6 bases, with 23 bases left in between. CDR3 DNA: TGTGCCAGCAGCCCCCCGGCCCCGACAGTGCTTTTCGAGCAGTACTTC. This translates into CASSPPAPTVLFEQYF.

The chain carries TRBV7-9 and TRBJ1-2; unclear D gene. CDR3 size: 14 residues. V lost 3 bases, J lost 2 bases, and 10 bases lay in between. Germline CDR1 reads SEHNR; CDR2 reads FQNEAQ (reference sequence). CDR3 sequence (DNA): TGTGCCAGCAGCTTGGGCTTTTTAAACTATGGCTACACCTTC. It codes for CASSLGFLNYGYTF.